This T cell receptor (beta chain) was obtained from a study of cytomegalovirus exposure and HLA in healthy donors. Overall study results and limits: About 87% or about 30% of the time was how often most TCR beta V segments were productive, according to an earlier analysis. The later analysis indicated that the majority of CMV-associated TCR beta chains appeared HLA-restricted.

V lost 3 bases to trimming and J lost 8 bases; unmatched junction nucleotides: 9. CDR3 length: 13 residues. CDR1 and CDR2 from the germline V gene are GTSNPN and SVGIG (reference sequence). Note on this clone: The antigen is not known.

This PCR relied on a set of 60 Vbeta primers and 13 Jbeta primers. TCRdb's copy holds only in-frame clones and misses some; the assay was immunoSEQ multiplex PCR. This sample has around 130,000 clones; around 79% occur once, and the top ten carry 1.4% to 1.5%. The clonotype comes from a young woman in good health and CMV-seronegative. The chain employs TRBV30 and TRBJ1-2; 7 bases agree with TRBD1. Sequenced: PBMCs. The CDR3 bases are TGTGCCTGGAGGGTTGACAGGGTCTCCGGCTACACCTTC. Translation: CAWRVDRVSGYTF.